The TCR beta chain under discussion was sequenced for a study of shared T cell receptors in the human thymus. Germline lookup yields CDR1 MNHEY and CDR2 SMNVEV (reference sequence). The CDR3 spans 15 residues. V was pared by 4 bases and J by 5 bases, with 11 bases of the junction left unmatched. Using immunoSEQ multiplex PCR, the repertoire was profiled, and TCRdb retains in-frame clones only, with some absent. The table records about 660,000 clones, 88% of them present only once. These sequences were also reported in another study, on human thymus T cells. From that paper: The study used thymus tissue resected during corrective heart surgery.

V gene TRBV27 combines with J gene TRBJ2-7; 7 bases fit TRBD1. What was sequenced was thymocytes. This TCR was sampled from a boy under three years old with a congenital heart defect. The CDR3 loop is CASSSPDRDGHEQYF. The CDR3 DNA reads as TGTGCCAGCAGTTCCCCCGACAGGGACGGCCACGAGCAGTACTTC.